These 5 T cell receptor beta chains were all obtained from the same sample, sequenced in a study of cytomegalovirus exposure and HLA in healthy donors. PCR involved 60 Vbeta and 13 Jbeta primers. Assay: immunoSEQ multiplex PCR; the TCRdb copy retains only in-frame clones and omits some. The sample holds some 140,000 clones, 74% seen once. The source material was PBMCs. The receptors here all came from a man aged 25 to 40 in good health and CMV-seronegative.

The chain has TRBV2 and TRBJ1-5; no clear D. Looked up from germline, CDR1 is SNHLY and CDR2 is FYNNEI. The CDR3 length is 13 residues. The V end lost 8 bases, the J end lost 6 bases, and 14 bases lay between the germline ends. CDR3 nucleotides: TGTGCCAGCGCTGCAGAGGGCGGTCAGCCCCAGCATTTT. Translating it yields CASAAEGGQPQHF.

The rearrangement joins TRBV5-4 to TRBJ1-6; maybe TRBD1 (5 bases). CDR3 size: 13 residues. Germline-derived CDR1 and CDR2 are SGHNT and YYREEE (reference sequence). V was shortened by 0 bases and J by 8 bases, with 6 bases between the two germline ends. The CDR3 reads CASSLEGDSPLHF. For the CDR3, the DNA is TGTGCCAGCAGCTTGGAAGGGGATTCACCCCTCCACTTT.

This sequence joins TRBV7-9 and TRBJ2-1; 13 bases map to TRBD2. Germline V gives CDR1 SEHNR, CDR2 FQNEAQ (reference sequence). Trimming removed 5 bases from V and 6 bases from J; junction bases left unmatched: 10. The CDR3 runs 17 residues. CDR3 region: CASSPSRLAGGINEQFF. The CDR3 coding sequence is TGTGCCAGCAGCCCCTCCCGACTAGCGGGGGGTATCAATGAGCAGTTCTTC.

The gene calls are TRBV7-2 and TRBJ2-7; possible D gene TRBD2, 5 bases. V lost 2 bases, J lost 4 bases, and 15 bases lay in between. The CDR3 totals 15 residues. Germline-derived CDR1 and CDR2 are SGHTA and FQGNSA. The CDR3 DNA reads TGTGCCAGCAGCTTACGGCAGGCCGGGAATTACGAGCAGTACTTC. Its translation: CASSLRQAGNYEQYF.

This clone appeared once. V gene TRBV28 combines with J gene TRBJ1-5, with D possibly matching TRBD1 (5 bases). The CDR3 totals 12 residues. V lost 4 bases, J lost 8 bases, and 9 bases lay in between. Germline loops: CDR1 MDHEN, CDR2 SYDVKM. The CDR3 here is CASSSGGKPQHF. In nucleotides, the CDR3 is TGTGCCAGCAGTTCCGGGGGGAAGCCCCAGCATTTT.